This T cell receptor beta chain originates from a study of cytomegalovirus exposure and HLA in healthy donors. Broader study findings: The productive fraction for most TCR beta V segments was about 87% or about 30% in an earlier analysis. Researchers catalogued some 160 TCR beta chains as cytomegalovirus-associated.

As regards this clone: The antigen is undetermined.

Use of 60 Vbeta and 13 Jbeta primers characterized the PCR. Profiling relied on immunoSEQ multiplex PCR, and the TCRdb table lists in-frame clones only, not all of them. The table records around 150,000 clones, approximately 80% of them present only once. The TCR originated in a woman in her forties or fifties in good health and CMV-seronegative. Sequenced sample: PBMCs.

The DNA for the CDR3 is TGTGCCAGCAGCTCGATTAGCTGGACCTACGAGCAGTACTTC. Encoded protein: CASSSISWTYEQYF. J is TRBJ2-7 and V is TRBV7-3; the D is unclear. V lost 4 bases and J lost 2, with 12 bases in between. The CDR3 spans 14 residues. CDR1 is SGHTA, CDR2 FQGTGA, per germline.